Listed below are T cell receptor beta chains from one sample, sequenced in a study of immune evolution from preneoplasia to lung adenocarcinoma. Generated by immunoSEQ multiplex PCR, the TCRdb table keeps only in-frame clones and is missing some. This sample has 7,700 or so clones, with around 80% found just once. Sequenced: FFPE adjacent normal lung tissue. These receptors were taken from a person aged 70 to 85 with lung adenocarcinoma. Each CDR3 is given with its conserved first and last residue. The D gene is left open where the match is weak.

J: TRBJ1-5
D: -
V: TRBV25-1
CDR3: CASSGGWPQHF

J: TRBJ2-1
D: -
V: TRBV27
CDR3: CASSLAGTGGDEQFF

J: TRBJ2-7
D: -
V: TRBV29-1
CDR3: CSAGHSVYEQYF

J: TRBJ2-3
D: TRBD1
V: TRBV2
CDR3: CASSGQGRTDTQYF

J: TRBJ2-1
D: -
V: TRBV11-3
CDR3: CASSFDPRSYNEQFF

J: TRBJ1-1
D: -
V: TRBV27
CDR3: CASSPRVTNTEAFF

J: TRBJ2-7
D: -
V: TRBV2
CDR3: CASKNAGAREQYF

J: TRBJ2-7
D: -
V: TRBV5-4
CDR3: CASSLGTGPYEQYF

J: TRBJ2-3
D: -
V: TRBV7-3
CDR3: CASSLIEADTQYF

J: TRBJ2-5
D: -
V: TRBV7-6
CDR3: CASSLVALALAQETQYF

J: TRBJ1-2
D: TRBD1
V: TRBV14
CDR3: CASSQQDRGYGYTF

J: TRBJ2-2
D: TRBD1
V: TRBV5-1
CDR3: CASSLEGRGRGSGELFF

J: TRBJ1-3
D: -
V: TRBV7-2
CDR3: CASRQILDTIYF

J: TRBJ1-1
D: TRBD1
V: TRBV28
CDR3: CASGQGAMNTEAFF

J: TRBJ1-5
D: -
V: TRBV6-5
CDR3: CASTRFLGNQPQHF

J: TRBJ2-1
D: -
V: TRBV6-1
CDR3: CASSVRYEQFF

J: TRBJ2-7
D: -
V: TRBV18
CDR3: CASSPPGAGLNEQYF

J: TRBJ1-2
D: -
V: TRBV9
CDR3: CASSVDNYGYTF

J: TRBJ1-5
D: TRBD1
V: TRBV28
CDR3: CASIPRDREGQPQHF

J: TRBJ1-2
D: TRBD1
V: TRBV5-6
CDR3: CASRAKGQGNYGYTF

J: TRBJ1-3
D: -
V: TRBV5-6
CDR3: CASSSGVNGNTIYF

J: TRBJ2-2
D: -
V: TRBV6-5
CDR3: CASRRQGELFF

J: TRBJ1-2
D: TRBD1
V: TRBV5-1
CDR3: CASSLEDRGRSGYTF

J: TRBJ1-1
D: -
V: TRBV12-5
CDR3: CASGLGSSDTEAFF

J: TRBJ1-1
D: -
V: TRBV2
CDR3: CASRFGENTEAFF

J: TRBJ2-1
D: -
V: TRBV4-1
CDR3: CASSQERSYNEQFF

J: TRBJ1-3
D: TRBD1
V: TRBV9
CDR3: CASSTTGESGNTIYF

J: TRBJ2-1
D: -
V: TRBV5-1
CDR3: CASSLGRVSLLDEQFF

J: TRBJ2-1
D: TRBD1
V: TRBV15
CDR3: CATSRERGQGINEQFF

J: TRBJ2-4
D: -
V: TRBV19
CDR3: CASRGSPGNIQYF

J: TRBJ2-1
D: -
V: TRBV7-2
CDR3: CASSLDFLSYNEQFF

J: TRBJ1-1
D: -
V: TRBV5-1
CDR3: CASSLAGGRSTEAFF

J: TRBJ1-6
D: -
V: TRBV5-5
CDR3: CASTTGTTTSPLHF

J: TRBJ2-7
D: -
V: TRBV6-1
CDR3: CASWLGGTHDEQYF

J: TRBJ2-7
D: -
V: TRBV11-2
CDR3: CASSVRLLPYEQYF

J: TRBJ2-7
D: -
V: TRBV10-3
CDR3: CAISEWGSKNEQYF

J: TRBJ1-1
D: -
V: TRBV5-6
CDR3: CASSFGTLDSGAFF

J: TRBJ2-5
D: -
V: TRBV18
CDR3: CASSPPTQQETQYF

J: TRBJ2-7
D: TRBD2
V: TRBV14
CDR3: CASSPLGEKLASDYF

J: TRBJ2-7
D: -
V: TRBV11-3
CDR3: CASSMLAAWSEQYF

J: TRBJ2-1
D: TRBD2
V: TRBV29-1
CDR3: CSVERLAGNEQFF

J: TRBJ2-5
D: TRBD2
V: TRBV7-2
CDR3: CASSSRGREGETQYF